Detailed here is one T cell receptor (beta chain). Its antigen is as yet unknown. CD45RO-CCR7+CD27+CD95- cells counted as naive CD8+ T cells. 5' RACE that incorporated UMI labels was used to prepare the TRB cDNA libraries. One entry per CDR3 protein, without DNA, is what TCRdb gives after re-calling the 5' RACE reads. This sample's table reports under 70,000 distinct CDR3 sequences. The source of the sample is a study of CXCR3-negative and CXCR3-positive naive CD8 T cells. Study results and limitations: Similar TRBV-TRBJ usage was seen in naive cells (both CXCR3-negative and CXCR3-positive), but memory cells differed. The TRB CDR3s that CXCR3-positive naive cells carried were more hydrophobic than those of CXCR3-negative naive cells. Relative to memory CD8+ cells, whose diversity was much lower, both naive subsets had comparably high diversity.

The origin of this receptor is a human donor in good health. Some clones in this sample may be carry-over from other donors' samples. The sequencing input was naive CXCR3+ CD8+ T cells from blood. Indicated subset: CD45RO-CCR7+CD27+CD95- naive CD8+ T cells expressing CXCR3 (TNR3+).

The CDR3 loop is CASSPGQGGGYTF. The chain uses TRBV7-9 and TRBJ1-2; absent DNA, TCRdb's TRBD1 call cannot be checked. CDR3 length equals 13 residues. Germline assignment: CDR1 SEHNR and CDR2 FQNEAQ (reference sequence).